The 21 T cell receptor beta chains in this list originate from one sample, sequenced in a study of CD8+ T cells in alopecia areata. Extraction of RNA preceded its reverse transcription into cDNA, which served as the sequencing template. Here immunoSEQ multiplex PCR was the method, and the copy in TCRdb shows in-frame clones only, minus some. The sample carries fewer than 250,000 clones, 43% recorded once. As for treatment: oral pan-JAK inhibitor, 5-10 mg twice daily. The sequenced sample was CD4+ T cells sorted from blood, obtained around week 37, from a patient treated with tofacitinib. Receptors originate from a human donor with alopecia areata.

V and J are TRBV6-1 and TRBJ1-2; no clear D gene. The ends were cut back, 4 bases at V and 3 bases at J, with 9 bases in the middle. Germline V gives CDR1 MNHNS, CDR2 SASEGT. The CDR3 covers 13 residues. The CDR3 sequence: CASSANKDYGYTF. In nucleotides, the CDR3 is TGTGCCAGCAGTGCCAATAAGGACTATGGCTACACCTTC.

The J gene is TRBJ2-7, the V gene TRBV14; 8 bases line up with TRBD2. In germline, CDR1 is SGHDN, CDR2 FVKESK. The CDR3 covers 17 residues. The trim removed 1 base at V and 5 bases at J, leaving 13 bases unmatched. The CDR3, as DNA: TGTGCCAGCAGCCAAGTTCCCCCTAGCGGGCTAGTTAACGAGCAGTACTTC. Amino acids: CASSQVPPSGLVNEQYF.

This clone turned up a few times. The chain joins TRBV5-5 to TRBJ2-3; TRBD2 matches at 11 bases. The V gene end was trimmed by 4 bases and the J gene end by 1 base; junction bases not matched to a gene: 5. This CDR3 has 16 residues. The germline V gene encodes CDR1 SGHKS and CDR2 YYEKEE (reference sequence). In DNA, the CDR3 is TGTGCCAGCAGCACGACTAGCGGGACCCGCACAGATACGCAGTATTTT. Its translation: CASSTTSGTRTDTQYF.

The V gene is TRBV7-2, the J gene TRBJ2-5, with TRBD2 identical over 8 bases. After removal of 5 bases from V and 1 base from J, the junction contained 12 bases not matched to a gene. CDR1 is SGHTA, CDR2 FQGNSA, per germline. The CDR3 extends over 17 amino acids. The CDR3 loop reads CASSLSTSGPSQETQYF. The CDR3 DNA sequence: TGTGCCAGCAGCCTCTCCACTAGCGGCCCCTCCCAAGAGACCCAGTACTTC. Filled out from reference TRBV7-2 and TRBJ2-5, the complete variable domain reads GAGVSQSPSNKVTEKGKDVELRCDPISGHTALYWYRQSLGQGLEFLIYFQGNSAPDKSGLPSDRFSAERTGGSVSTLTIQRTQQEDSAVYLCASSLSTSGPSQETQYFGPGTRLLVL.

This clone was seen many times. The V and J genes are TRBV28 and TRBJ1-4, with D maybe TRBD1 (6 bases). This CDR3 contains 12 residues. Per the germline V gene, CDR1 is MDHEN and CDR2 is SYDVKM. V dropped 3 bases and J dropped 9 bases, with 8 bases sitting between them. The CDR3 is CASSFWGQKLFF. DNA of the CDR3: TGTGCCAGCAGTTTTTGGGGGCAAAAACTGTTTTTT. Using reference TRBV28 and TRBJ1-4 for the parts outside the CDR3, the full variable domain is DVKVTQSSRYLVKRTGEKVFLECVQDMDHENMFWYRQDPGLGLRLIYFSYDVKMKEKGDIPEGYSVSREKKERFSLILESASTNQTSMYLCASSFWGQKLFFGSGTQLSVL.

This clone turned up a few times. The genes are TRBV27 and TRBJ1-1; TRBD1 might be the D (5 bases). The CDR3 has 14 residues. Trimming cost V 8 bases and J 4 bases, with 17 bases left between them. The germline gives CDR1 MNHEY, CDR2 SMNVEV (reference sequence). The CDR3 region is CASHSPGRGTEAFF. In DNA, the CDR3 is TGTGCCAGCCATTCACCAGGGAGGGGCACTGAAGCTTTCTTT.

This chain connects TRBV28 to TRBJ2-5; 7 nucleotides line up with TRBD1. The germline CDR1 and CDR2 sequences are MDHEN and SYDVKM. The CDR3 has 16 residues. The ends lost 4 bases at V and 5 bases at J; junction bases unmatched: 13. The CDR3 region is CASSSSLQGVRETQYF. CDR3 nucleotides: TGTGCCAGCAGTTCCTCCCTCCAGGGGGTACGGGAGACCCAGTACTTC.

The J gene is TRBJ2-7, the V gene TRBV19, with 11 bases fitting TRBD2. V lost 6 bases, J lost 4 bases, and 5 bases stayed unmatched. The V gene's germline CDR1 is LNHDA and CDR2 SQIVND (reference sequence). The CDR3 loop spans 14 amino acids. The DNA for the CDR3 is TGTGCCAGTAGCACTAGCGGGAGAGTGTACGAGCAGTACTTC. Its protein is CASSTSGRVYEQYF.

This clone has only a few counts. The chain carries TRBV28 and TRBJ1-1, with 10 bases matching TRBD1. The CDR3 totals 15 residues. The V gene end was trimmed by 8 bases and the J gene end by 4 bases; junction bases not matched to a gene: 10. CDR1 is MDHEN, CDR2 SYDVKM, per germline. This CDR3 reads CASESRRTGGTEAFF. The CDR3 DNA sequence: TGTGCCAGCGAGTCCCGTAGGACAGGGGGCACTGAAGCTTTCTTT.

This clone was seen a few times. The chain joins TRBV2 to TRBJ2-7; 10 bases are shared with TRBD2. This CDR3 comprises 15 residues. V shed 3 bases, J shed 7 bases, and the junction held 9 bases outside the gene matches. In germline, CDR1 is SNHLY, CDR2 FYNNEI. The chain's CDR3 is CASSDGLAGVHEQYF. CDR3 bases: TGTGCCAGCAGTGACGGGCTAGCGGGAGTCCATGAGCAGTACTTC. The full variable domain, rest sourced from reference TRBV2 and TRBJ2-7, is EPEVTQTPSHQVTQMGQEVILRCVPISNHLYFYWYRQILGQKVEFLVSFYNNEISEKSEIFDDQFSVERPDGSNFTLKIRSTKLEDSAMYFCASSDGLAGVHEQYFGPGTRLTVT.

The V call is TRBV7-2, the J call TRBJ2-7; 7 nucleotides agree with TRBD1. J gave up 2 bases and V 4 bases, and 5 bases lay outside the gene matches. The CDR3 sequence is 14 residues long. From germline, CDR1 is SGHTA and CDR2 FQGNSA. The CDR3 nucleotides are TGTGCCAGCAGCTCAGGACAGGTTCCCTACGAGCAGTACTTC. Translation: CASSSGQVPYEQYF.

This clone was seen repeatedly, ten times or more. Other DNA sequences in the sample encode the same CDR3. CDR3: CASSLTPRSSYEQYF. The CDR3, as DNA: TGTGCCAGCAGTTTGACCCCCAGAAGCTCCTACGAGCAGTACTTC. The chain combines TRBV28 with TRBJ2-7; D is unclear. V shed 3 bases and J shed 0 bases, with 12 bases lying between them. The CDR3 loop spans 15 amino acids. Germline V gene sequence: CDR1 MDHEN, CDR2 SYDVKM.

Written as DNA, the CDR3 is TGCGCCAGCAGCTCGGGACAGGGGGCAGCTGAAGCTTTCTTT. Its translation is CASSSGQGAAEAFF. V and J are TRBV5-1 and TRBJ1-1; 12 nucleotides line up with TRBD1. The germline V gene has CDR1 SGHRS and CDR2 YFSETQ. The CDR3 has 14 residues. V shed 3 bases and J 6 bases; nucleotides not matched to a gene: 3.

This clone was recorded a few times. This chain uses TRBV28 with TRBJ2-1; 7 bases agree with TRBD2. V gave up 6 bases and J gave up 6 bases; unmatched junction bases: 5. This CDR3 region has 13 residues. Per the germline V gene, CDR1 is MDHEN and CDR2 is SYDVKM. This CDR3 reads CASSELARNEQFF. The CDR3 nucleotides are TGTGCCAGCAGCGAACTAGCGCGCAATGAGCAGTTCTTC.

This chain connects TRBV14 to TRBJ2-3; D is unclear. The CDR3 has 16 amino acids. Trimming cost V 3 bases and J 8 bases, with 21 bases left between them. The germline gives CDR1 SGHDN, CDR2 FVKESK. CDR3 residues: CASSHVWVDTPRTQYF. CDR3 coding DNA: TGTGCCAGCAGCCACGTGTGGGTCGACACCCCACGTACGCAGTATTTT. The whole variable domain, remainder taken from reference TRBV14 and TRBJ2-3, is EAGVTQFPSHSVIEKGQTVTLRCDPISGHDNLYWYRRVMGKEIKFLLHFVKESKQDESGMPNNRFLAERTGGTYSTLKVQPAELEDSGVYFCASSHVWVDTPRTQYFGPGTRLTVL.

The chain carries TRBV30 and TRBJ1-2, with a possible D match to TRBD1 (5 bases). The length of the CDR3 is 10 residues. CDR1 is GTSNPN, CDR2 SVGIG, per germline (reference sequence). The V and J ends lost 7 bases and 6 bases respectively, with 9 bases between them. The CDR3 protein is CASMTDGYTF. CDR3 bases: TGTGCCTCTATGACAGATGGCTACACCTTC. The full variable domain, rest sourced from reference TRBV30 and TRBJ1-2, is SQTIHQWPATLVQPVGSPLSLECTVEGTSNPNLYWYRQAAGRGLQLLFYSVGIGQISSEVPQNLSASRPQDRQFILSSKKLLLSDSGFYLCASMTDGYTFGSGTRLTVV.

This sequence joins TRBV18 and TRBJ2-7, with TRBD2 matching over 13 bases. Germline V gives CDR1 KGHSH, CDR2 LQKENI. This CDR3 comprises 15 residues. The junction had 7 bases not matched to a gene; V was cut back by 6 bases and J by 5 bases. The CDR3 bases are TGTGCCAGCTCGCGGTTACTAGCGGGAGGGGACGAGCAGTACTTC. Encoded protein: CASSRLLAGGDEQYF.

The chain recombines TRBV14 with TRBJ2-2, with a tentative D call TRBD2 (5 bases). Germline V gene sequence: CDR1 SGHDN, CDR2 FVKESK. Trimming cost V 6 bases and J 4 bases, with 12 bases left between them. This CDR3 has 14 amino acids. The CDR3 coding sequence is TGTGCCAGCAGTGTTACGGGATTCACCGGGGAGCTGTTTTTT. It yields the protein CASSVTGFTGELFF.

J is TRBJ2-1 and V is TRBV29-1, with D perhaps TRBD1 (5 bases). Trimming cost V 4 bases and J 0 bases, with 10 bases left between them. Per the germline V gene, CDR1 is SQVTM and CDR2 is ANQGSEA. CDR3 size: 14 residues. The CDR3 DNA follows: TGCAGCGTTGCCAGGGTTAGCTCCTACAATGAGCAGTTCTTC. Translated: CSVARVSSYNEQFF.

The chain recombines TRBV6-1 with TRBJ2-7; D is perhaps TRBD2 (6 bases). Germline V gene sequence: CDR1 MNHNS, CDR2 SASEGT. Trimming cost V 0 bases and J 0 bases, with 15 bases left between them. The CDR3 totals 17 residues. The CDR3 protein is CASSEAIGTLSSYEQYF. In DNA, the CDR3 is TGTGCCAGCAGTGAAGCGATCGGGACTTTGAGCTCCTACGAGCAGTACTTC.

The chain combines TRBV2 with TRBJ2-1; 7 bases agree with TRBD1. CDR1 SNHLY and CDR2 FYNNEI come from the germline V gene. The length of the CDR3 is 14 residues. Trimming removed 6 bases from V and 5 bases from J; junction bases left unmatched: 7. The CDR3 sequence is CASRFQGVNNEQFF. CDR3 DNA sequence: TGTGCCAGCAGGTTCCAGGGGGTCAACAATGAGCAGTTCTTC.